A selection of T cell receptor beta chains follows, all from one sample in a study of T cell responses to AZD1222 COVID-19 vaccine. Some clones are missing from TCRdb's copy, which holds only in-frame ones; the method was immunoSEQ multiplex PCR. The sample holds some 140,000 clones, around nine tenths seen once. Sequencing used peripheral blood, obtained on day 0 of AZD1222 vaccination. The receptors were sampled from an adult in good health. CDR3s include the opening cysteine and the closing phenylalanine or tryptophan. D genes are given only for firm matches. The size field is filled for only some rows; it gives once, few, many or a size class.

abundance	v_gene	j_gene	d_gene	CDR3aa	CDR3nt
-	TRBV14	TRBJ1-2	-	CASSQLGEAPNYGYTF	TGTGCCAGCAGCCAGCTTGGAGAAGCACCTAACTATGGCTACACCTTC
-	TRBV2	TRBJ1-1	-	CASSGEAFF	TGTGCCAGCAGTGGTGAAGCTTTCTTT
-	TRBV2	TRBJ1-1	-	CASSDFRAVGAFF	TGTGCCAGCAGTGATTTTAGGGCGGTGGGAGCTTTCTTT
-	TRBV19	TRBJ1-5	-	CASSIVRGADQPQHF	TGTGCCAGTAGTATAGTTCGGGGGGCCGATCAGCCCCAGCATTTT
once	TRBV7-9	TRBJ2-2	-	CASSFGAAARAGELFF	TGTGCCAGCAGCTTCGGGGCAGCGGCCCGGGCCGGGGAGCTGTTTTTT
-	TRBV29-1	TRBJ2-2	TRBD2	CSAFRAGGPKGSGELFF	TGCAGCGCTTTTAGGGCGGGAGGCCCCAAAGGCTCCGGGGAGCTGTTTTTT
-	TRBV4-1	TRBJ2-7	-	CASSQVARASYEQYF	TGCGCCAGCAGCCAAGTCGCCAGGGCAAGCTACGAGCAGTACTTC
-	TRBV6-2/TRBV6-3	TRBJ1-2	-	CASSSLSSILRGDYGYTF	TGTGCCAGCAGTTCCCTATCATCGATTTTGCGGGGGGACTATGGCTACACCTTC
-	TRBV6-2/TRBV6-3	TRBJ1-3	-	CASSYSNPGSGQRGNTIYF	TGTGCCAGCAGCTATTCCAACCCCGGATCCGGACAGCGCGGAAACACCATATATTTT
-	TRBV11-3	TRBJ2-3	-	CASSLRRVGTDTQYF	TGTGCCAGCAGCTTAAGGCGGGTGGGCACAGATACGCAGTATTTT
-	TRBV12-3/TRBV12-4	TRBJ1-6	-	CASSLGEPLHF	TGTGCCAGCAGCCTCGGCGAACCCCTCCACTTT
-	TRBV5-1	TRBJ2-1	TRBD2	CASSLVSASGLMEQFF	TGCGCCAGCAGCTTGGTGTCGGCTAGCGGCCTTATGGAGCAGTTCTTC
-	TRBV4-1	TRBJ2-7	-	CASGVPGVEQYF	TGCGCCAGCGGGGTACCAGGGGTCGAGCAGTACTTC
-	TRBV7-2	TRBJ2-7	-	CASSLVKGFGEQYF	TGTGCCAGCAGCCTAGTCAAGGGGTTCGGCGAGCAGTACTTC
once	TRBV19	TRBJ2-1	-	CASSPAGRYNEQFF	TGTGCCAGTAGTCCCGCAGGGAGATACAATGAGCAGTTCTTC
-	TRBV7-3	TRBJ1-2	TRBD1	CASSSGTGAKNYGYTF	TGTGCCAGCAGCTCCGGGACAGGAGCTAAAAACTATGGCTACACCTTC
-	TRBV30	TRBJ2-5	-	CAWSRLGRETQYF	TGTGCCTGGAGTCGTTTGGGCCGGGAGACCCAGTACTTC
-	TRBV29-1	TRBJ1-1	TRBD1	CSAWTGNTEAFF	TGCAGCGCCTGGACAGGGAACACTGAAGCTTTCTTT
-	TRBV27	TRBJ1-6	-	CASSLGQGNNSPLHF	TGTGCCAGCAGTTTAGGGCAGGGAAATAATTCACCCCTCCACTTT
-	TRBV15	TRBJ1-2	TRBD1	CATSRGDRDDGYTF	TGTGCCACCAGCAGAGGCGACAGGGATGATGGCTACACCTTC
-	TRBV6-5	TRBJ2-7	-	CASSTPGYEQYF	TGTGCCAGCAGTACTCCGGGCTACGAGCAGTACTTC
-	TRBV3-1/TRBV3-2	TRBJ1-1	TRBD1	CASSQDESQGVMNTEAFF	TGTGCCAGCAGCCAAGATGAGAGTCAGGGGGTAATGAACACTGAAGCTTTCTTT
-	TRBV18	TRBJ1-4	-	CASSPGGVSSTNEKLFF	TGTGCCAGCTCACCCGGGGGGGTCTCGTCAACTAATGAAAAACTGTTTTTT
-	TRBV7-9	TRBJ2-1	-	CAGDFSYNEQFF	TGTGCCGGGGACTTTTCCTACAATGAGCAGTTCTTC
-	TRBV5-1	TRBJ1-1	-	CASSGDGVNTEAFF	TGCGCCAGCAGCGGGGACGGTGTGAACACTGAAGCTTTCTTT
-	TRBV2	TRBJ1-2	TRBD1	CASSKSGTGVDYGYTF	TGTGCCAGCAGTAAATCCGGGACAGGGGTAGACTATGGCTACACCTTC
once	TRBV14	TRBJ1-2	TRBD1	CASRLQGASDGYTF	TGTGCCAGCAGACTACAGGGGGCTTCGGATGGCTACACCTTC
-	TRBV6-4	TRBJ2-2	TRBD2	CASSGLAGPGGELFF	TGTGCCAGCAGTGGGCTAGCGGGCCCAGGCGGGGAGCTGTTTTTT
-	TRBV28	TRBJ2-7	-	CASSTHRSYEQYF	TGTGCCAGCAGTACACACAGGAGCTACGAGCAGTACTTC
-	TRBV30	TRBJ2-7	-	CAWSVLGNEQYF	TGTGCCTGGAGTGTTCTCGGTAACGAGCAGTACTTC